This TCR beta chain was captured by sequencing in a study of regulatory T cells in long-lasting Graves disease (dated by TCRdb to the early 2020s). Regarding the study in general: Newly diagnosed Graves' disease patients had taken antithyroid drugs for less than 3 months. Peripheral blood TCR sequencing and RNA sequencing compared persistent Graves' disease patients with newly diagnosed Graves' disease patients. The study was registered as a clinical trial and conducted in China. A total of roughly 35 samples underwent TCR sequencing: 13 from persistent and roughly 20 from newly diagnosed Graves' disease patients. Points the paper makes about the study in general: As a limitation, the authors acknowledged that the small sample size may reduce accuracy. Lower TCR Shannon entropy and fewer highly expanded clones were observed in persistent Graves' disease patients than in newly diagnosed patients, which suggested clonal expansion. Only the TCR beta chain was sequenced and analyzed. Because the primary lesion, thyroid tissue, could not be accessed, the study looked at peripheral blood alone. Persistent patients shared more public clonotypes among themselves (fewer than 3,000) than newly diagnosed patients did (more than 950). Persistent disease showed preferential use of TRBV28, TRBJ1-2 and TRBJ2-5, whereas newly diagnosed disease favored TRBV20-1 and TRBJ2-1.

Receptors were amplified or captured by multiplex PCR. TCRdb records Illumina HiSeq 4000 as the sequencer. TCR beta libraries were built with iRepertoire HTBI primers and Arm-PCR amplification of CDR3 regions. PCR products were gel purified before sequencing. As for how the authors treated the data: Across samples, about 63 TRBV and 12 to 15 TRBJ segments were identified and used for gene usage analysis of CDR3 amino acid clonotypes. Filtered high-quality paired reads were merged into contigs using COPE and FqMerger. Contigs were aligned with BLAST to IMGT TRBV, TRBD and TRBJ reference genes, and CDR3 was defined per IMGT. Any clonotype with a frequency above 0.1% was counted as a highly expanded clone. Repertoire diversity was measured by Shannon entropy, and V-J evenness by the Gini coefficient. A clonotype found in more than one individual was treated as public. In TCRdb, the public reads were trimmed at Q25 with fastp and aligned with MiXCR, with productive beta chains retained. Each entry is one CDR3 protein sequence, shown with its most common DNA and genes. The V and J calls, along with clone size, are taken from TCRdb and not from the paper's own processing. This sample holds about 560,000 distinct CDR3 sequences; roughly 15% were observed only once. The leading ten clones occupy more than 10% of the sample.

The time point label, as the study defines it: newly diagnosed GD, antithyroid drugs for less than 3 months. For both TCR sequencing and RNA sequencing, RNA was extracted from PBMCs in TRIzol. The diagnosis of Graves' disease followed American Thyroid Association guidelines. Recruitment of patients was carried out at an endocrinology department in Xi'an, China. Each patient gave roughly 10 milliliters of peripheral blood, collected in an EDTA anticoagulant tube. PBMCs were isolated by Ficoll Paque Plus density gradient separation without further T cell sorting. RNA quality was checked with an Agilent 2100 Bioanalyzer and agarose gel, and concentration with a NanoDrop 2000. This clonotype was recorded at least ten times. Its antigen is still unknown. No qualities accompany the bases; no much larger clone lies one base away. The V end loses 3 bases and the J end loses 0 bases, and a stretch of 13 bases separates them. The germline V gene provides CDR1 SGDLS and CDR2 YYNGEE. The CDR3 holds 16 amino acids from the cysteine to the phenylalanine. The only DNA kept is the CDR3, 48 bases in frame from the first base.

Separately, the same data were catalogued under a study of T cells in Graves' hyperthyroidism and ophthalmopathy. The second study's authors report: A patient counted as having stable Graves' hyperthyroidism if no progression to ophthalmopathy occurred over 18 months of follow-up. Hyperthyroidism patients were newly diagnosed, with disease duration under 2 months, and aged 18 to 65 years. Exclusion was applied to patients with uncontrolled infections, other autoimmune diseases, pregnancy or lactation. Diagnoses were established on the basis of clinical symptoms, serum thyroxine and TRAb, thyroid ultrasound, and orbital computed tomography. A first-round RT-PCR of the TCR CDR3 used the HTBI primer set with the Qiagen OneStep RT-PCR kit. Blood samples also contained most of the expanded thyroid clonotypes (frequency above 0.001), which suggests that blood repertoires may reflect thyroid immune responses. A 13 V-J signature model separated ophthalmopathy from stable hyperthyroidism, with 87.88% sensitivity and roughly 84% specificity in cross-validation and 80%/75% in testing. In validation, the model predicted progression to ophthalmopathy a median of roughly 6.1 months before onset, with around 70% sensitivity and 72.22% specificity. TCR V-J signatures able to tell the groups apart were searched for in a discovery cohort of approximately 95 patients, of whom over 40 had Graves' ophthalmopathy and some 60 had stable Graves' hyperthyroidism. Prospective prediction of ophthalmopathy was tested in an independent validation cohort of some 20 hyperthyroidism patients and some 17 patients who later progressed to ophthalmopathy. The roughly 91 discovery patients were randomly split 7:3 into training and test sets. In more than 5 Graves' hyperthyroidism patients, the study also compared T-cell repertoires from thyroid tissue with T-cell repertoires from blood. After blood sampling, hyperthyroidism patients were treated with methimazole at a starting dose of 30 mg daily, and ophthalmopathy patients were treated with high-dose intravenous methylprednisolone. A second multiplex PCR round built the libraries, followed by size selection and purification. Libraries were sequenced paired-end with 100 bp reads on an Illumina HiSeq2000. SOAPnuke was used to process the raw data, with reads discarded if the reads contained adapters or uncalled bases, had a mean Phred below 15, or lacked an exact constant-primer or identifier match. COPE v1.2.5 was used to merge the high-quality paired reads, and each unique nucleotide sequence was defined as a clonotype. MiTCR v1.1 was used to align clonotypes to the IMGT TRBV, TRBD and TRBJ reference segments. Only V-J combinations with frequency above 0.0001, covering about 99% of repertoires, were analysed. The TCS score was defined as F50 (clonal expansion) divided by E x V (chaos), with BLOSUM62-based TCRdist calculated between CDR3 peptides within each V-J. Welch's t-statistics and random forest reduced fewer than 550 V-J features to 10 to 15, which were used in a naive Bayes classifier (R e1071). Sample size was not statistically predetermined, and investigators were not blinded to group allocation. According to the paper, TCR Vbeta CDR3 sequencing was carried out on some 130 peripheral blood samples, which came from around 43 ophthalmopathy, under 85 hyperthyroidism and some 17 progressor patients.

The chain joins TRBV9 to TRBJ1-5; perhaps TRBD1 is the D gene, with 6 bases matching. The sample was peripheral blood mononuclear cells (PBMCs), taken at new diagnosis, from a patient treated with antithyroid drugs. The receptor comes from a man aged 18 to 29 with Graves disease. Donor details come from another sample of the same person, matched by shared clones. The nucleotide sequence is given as TGTGCCAGCAGCGACCGACAGGTCTATAGCAATCAGCCCCAGCATTTT. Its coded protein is CASSDRQVYSNQPQHF. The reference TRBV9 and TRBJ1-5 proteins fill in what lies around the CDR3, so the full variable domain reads DSGVTQTPKHLITATGQRVTLRCSPRSGDLSVYWYQQSLDQGLQFLIQYYNGEERAKGNILERFSAQQFPDLHSELNLSSLELGDSALYFCASSDRQVYSNQPQHFGDGTRLSIL.